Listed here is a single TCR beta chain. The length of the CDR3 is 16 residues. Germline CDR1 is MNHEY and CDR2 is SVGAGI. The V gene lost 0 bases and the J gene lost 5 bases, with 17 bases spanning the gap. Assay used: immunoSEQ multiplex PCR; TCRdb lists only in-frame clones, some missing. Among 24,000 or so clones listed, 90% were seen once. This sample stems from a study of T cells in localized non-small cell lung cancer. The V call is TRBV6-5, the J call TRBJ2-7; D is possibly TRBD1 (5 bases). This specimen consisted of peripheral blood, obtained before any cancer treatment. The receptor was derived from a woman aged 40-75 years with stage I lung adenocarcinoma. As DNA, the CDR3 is TGTGCCAGCAGTTACTCGTCCAGGGCCGTAAGAAACGAGCAGTACTTC. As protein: CASSYSSRAVRNEQYF.